Included here is one T cell receptor (beta chain) sequence, with context. V shed 7 bases and J 4 bases; nucleotides not matched to a gene: 6. The CDR3 has 14 residues. The germline V gene encodes CDR1 ENHRY and CDR2 SYGVKD. This specimen belongs to a study of blood T cell repertoires in COVID-19. Study information: Acute and convalescent COVID-19 specimens originated in the United States, Italy and Spain. The cDNA or gDNA used as material had been derived from T cells, B-cell-depleted T cells, or PBMCs.

Original processing notes: Researchers report that nucleated cell counts were estimated from reference gene primer amplification. TCRdb keeps only in-frame clones here, not all; method: immunoSEQ multiplex PCR. V and J calls and clone size are given by that table; D and trimming were obtained from the DNA. The repertoire has under 200,000 clones, about four fifths of them found once; the top ten carry 2.6%. The sequencing input was peripheral blood. The sequence came from a human donor with acute or convalescent COVID-19. The donor label of this sample is uncertain. The chain has TRBV10-3 and TRBJ1-4; 7 bases agree with TRBD1. CDR3 DNA sequence: TGTGCCATCAAAGGCGGACAGGATAATGAAAAACTGTTTTTT. Translated, it gives CAIKGGQDNEKLFF.